Described below is a single TCR beta chain sequence and its context. Antigen: not known. The sample is drawn from a study of T cells in Graves' hyperthyroidism and ophthalmopathy. Using RNA transcripts as the source, TCR beta CDR3 regions were amplified. HTBI primers were the set used in a first-round RT-PCR of the TCR CDR3. TCRdb itself ran the multiplex PCR reads through MiXCR, one entry per CDR3 protein. The profile shows about 640,000 distinct CDR3 sequences, about 14% of them singletons. V lost 0 bases and J lost 2, with 17 bases in between. CDR3 length equals 17 residues. CDR1 is SGDLS and CDR2 is YYNGEE in the germline V gene. Study-level results: Blood samples included most of the expanded thyroid clonotypes exceeding 0.001. The model forecast ophthalmopathy, anticipating it by a median approximately 6.1 months before onset.

This sequence originates from a woman aged 45-60 years with Graves' ophthalmopathy. The chain combines TRBV9 with TRBJ2-5; either TRBD1 or TRBD2 may fit D (5 bases each). Sample: blood. This chain's CDR3 is CASSVGVVRGPQETQYF. CDR3 sequence (DNA): TGTGCCAGCAGCGTAGGGGTCGTGAGGGGACCTCAAGAGACCCAGTACTTC.